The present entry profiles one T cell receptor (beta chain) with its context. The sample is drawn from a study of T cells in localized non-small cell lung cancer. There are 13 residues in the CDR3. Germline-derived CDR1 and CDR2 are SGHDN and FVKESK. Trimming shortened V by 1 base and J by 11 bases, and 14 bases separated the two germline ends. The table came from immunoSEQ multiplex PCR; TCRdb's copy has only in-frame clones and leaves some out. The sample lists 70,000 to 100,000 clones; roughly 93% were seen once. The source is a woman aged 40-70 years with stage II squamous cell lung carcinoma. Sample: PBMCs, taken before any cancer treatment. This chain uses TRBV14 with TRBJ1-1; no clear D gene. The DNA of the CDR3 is TGTGCCAGCAGCCAAGCTTTCCGAAGGGAGGCTTTCTTT. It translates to CASSQAFRREAFF.